The 10 T cell receptor beta chains listed next were all sequenced from one sample in a study of human T cells and chemical hapten exposure. Time point indicated: healthy volunteer bleed at 6 weeks. Total RNA was isolated from whole blood that had not been fractionated. TCRdb itself ran the RACE reads through MiXCR, one entry per CDR3 protein. The sample shows more than 60,000 distinct CDR3 sequences, about 8.6% of them seen only once. Sequencing was done on a sample of whole blood. Receptor source: a male donor in good health. Some clones in this sample may be carry-over from other donors' samples.

This clonotype occurred a few times. This chain links TRBV4-1 with TRBJ1-6; D is uncertain. V shed 9 bases and J shed 8 bases, with 14 bases lying between them. The CDR3 sequence is 13 residues long. The germline V gene has CDR1 MGHRA and CDR2 YSYEKL. CDR3 region: CASRPRRDSPLHF. The CDR3 DNA follows: TGCGCCAGTCGGCCCCGTCGGGATTCACCCCTCCACTTT.

This clonotype was detected a few times. The chain couples TRBV18 to TRBJ1-1; D perhaps matches TRBD1 (6 bases). This CDR3 is 15 amino acids long. V lost 3 bases and J lost 6, with 17 bases in between. Per the germline V gene, CDR1 is KGHSH and CDR2 is LQKENI. The CDR3 loop is CASSPRGRGYPEAFF. The DNA of the CDR3 is TGTGCCAGCTCACCTCGCGGCAGGGGCTACCCTGAAGCTTTCTTT.

This clonotype has at least ten counts. The V and J genes are TRBV6-2 or TRBV6-3 and TRBJ1-2; 10 nucleotides agree with TRBD1. The ends lost 5 bases at V and 4 bases at J; junction bases unmatched: 4. The CDR3 loop spans 14 amino acids. From germline, CDR1 is MNHEY and CDR2 SVGEGT. CDR3 sequence (DNA): TGTGCCAGCAGTAACCGGGACAGGGGCTATGGCTACACCTTC. It is translated as CASSNRDRGYGYTF.

This clonotype showed up many times. The J gene is TRBJ2-1, the V gene TRBV25-1, with 13 bases that match TRBD2. Trimming removed 7 bases from V and 2 bases from J; junction bases left unmatched: 5. The CDR3 covers 16 residues. CDR1 is MGHDK, CDR2 SYGVNS, per germline. The CDR3: CASTRTSGSPYNEQFF. The CDR3, as DNA: TGTGCCAGCACCCGGACTAGCGGGAGCCCCTACAATGAGCAGTTCTTC.

V gene TRBV20-1 combines with J gene TRBJ1-6; possible D gene TRBD1, 6 bases. V was clipped by 0 bases and J by 0 bases, with 12 bases between them. CDR1 is DFQATT and CDR2 is SNEGSKA in the germline V gene (reference sequence). This CDR3 is built from 17 residues. The CDR3 loop is CSARDDKGGSYNSPLHF. CDR3 DNA sequence: TGCAGTGCTAGAGATGATAAAGGGGGCTCCTATAATTCACCCCTCCACTTT.

This clonotype has a count of ten or more. The chain is built from TRBV25-1 and TRBJ2-7; the match to TRBD1 covers 9 bases. V was clipped by 3 bases and J by 6 bases; unmatched bases: 6. Germline V gives CDR1 MGHDK, CDR2 SYGVNS. The CDR3 is 14 residues long. DNA of the CDR3: TGTGCCAGCAGTGATCCGGACAGGGGAGCCGAGCAGTACTTC. It specifies CASSDPDRGAEQYF.

The sample holds a few counts of this clonotype. The J gene is TRBJ1-4, the V gene TRBV7-9; 8 nucleotides line up with TRBD1. V was clipped by 1 base and J by 0 bases; unmatched bases: 4. There are 17 residues in the CDR3. Germline assignment: CDR1 SEHNR and CDR2 FQNEAQ (reference sequence). The CDR3 coding sequence is TGTGCCAGCAGCTTAGTCGGACAGGGCGCAACTAATGAAAAACTGTTTTTT. Translating it yields CASSLVGQGATNEKLFF.

This chain connects TRBV6-5 to TRBJ1-1; D remains unclear. This CDR3 spans 15 amino acids. Deletions cut 0 bases from V and 2 bases from J, with 10 bases between. The germline CDR1 and CDR2 sequences are MNHEY and SVGAGI. The CDR3 nucleotides read TGTGCCAGCAGTTACTCGTCACTGATCAACACTGAAGCTTTCTTT. It is translated as CASSYSSLINTEAFF.

The CDR3 DNA reads as TGTGCCAGCAGCCCCCGTAATTGGGCTTCGGGGGCCAACGTCCTGACTTTC. It is translated as CASSPRNWASGANVLTF. The chain couples TRBV7-9 to TRBJ2-6; the D is unclear. Trimming took off 5 bases at V and 4 bases at J, with 18 bases between the two ends. In germline, CDR1 is SEHNR, CDR2 FQNEAQ (reference sequence). CDR3 length: 17 amino acids.

V usage is TRBV6-2 or TRBV6-3 and J usage is TRBJ2-1; D gene unclear. From germline, CDR1 is MNHEY and CDR2 SVGEGT. This CDR3 is 13 amino acids long. V lost 5 bases and J lost 2, with 7 bases in between. The CDR3 DNA is TGTGCCAGCAGTAGATACACCTACAATGAGCAGTTCTTC. It encodes CASSRYTYNEQFF.